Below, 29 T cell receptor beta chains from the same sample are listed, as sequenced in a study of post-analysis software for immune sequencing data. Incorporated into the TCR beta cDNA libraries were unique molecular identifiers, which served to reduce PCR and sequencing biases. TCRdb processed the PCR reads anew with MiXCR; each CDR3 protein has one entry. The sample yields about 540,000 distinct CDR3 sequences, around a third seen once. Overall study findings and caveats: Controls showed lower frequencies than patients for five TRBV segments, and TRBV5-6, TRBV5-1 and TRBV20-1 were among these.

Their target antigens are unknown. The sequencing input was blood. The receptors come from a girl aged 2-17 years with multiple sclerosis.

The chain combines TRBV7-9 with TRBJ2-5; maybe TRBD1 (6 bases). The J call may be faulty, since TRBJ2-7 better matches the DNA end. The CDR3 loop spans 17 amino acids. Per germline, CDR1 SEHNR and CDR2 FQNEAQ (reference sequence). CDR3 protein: CASSLANTGSLPYEQYF. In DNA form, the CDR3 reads TGTGCCAGCAGCTTGGCCAATACAGGGTCCTTACCCTACGAGCAGTACTTC.

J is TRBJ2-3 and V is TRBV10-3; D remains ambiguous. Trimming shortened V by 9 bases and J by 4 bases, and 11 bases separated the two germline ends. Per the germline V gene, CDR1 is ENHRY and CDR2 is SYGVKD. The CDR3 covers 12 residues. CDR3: CAIRTAPDTQYF. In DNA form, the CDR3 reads TGTGCCATTCGGACCGCTCCAGATACGCAGTATTTT.

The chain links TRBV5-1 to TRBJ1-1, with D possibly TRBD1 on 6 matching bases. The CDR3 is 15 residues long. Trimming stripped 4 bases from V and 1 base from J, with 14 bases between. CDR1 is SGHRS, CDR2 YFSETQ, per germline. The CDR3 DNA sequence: TGCGCCAGCAGCCTCCCCGGGGGCTGGAACACTGAAGCTTTCTTT. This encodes CASSLPGGWNTEAFF.

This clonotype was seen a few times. The CDR3, as DNA: TGCGCCAGCAGCTTGGACGCTAAGGGTTATGGGTCAGGGGACAATGAGCAGTTCTTC. Encoded protein: CASSLDAKGYGSGDNEQFF. The chain employs TRBV5-1 and TRBJ2-1; weak D call: TRBD1 (6 bases). CDR1 is SGHRS and CDR2 is YFSETQ in the germline V gene. The CDR3 has 19 residues. V shed 0 bases and J shed 5 bases, with 24 bases lying between them.

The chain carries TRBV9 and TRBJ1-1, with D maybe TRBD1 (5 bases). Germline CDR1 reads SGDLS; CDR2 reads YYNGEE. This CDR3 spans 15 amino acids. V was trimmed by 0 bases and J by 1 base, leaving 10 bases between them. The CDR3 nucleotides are TGTGCCAGCAGCGTAGAGGCTACAGGGAACACTGAAGCTTTCTTT. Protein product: CASSVEATGNTEAFF.

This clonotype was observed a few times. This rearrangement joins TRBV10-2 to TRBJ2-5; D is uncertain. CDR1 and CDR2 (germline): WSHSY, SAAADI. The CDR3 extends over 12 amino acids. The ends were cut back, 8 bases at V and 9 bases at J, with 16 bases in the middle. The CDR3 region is CASHDALSAQYF. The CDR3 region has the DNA TGCGCCAGCCATGATGCCCTATCGGCCCAGTACTTC.

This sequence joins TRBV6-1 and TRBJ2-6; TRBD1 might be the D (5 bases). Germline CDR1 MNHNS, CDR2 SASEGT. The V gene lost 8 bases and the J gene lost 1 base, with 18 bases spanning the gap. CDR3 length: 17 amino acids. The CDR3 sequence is CASAQGLRLSGANVLTF. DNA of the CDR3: TGTGCCAGCGCCCAGGGCCTTCGGCTATCTGGGGCCAACGTCCTGACTTTC.

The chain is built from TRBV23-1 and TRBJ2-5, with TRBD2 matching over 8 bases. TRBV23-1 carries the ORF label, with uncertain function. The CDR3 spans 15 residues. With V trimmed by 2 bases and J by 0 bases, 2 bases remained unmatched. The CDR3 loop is CASSQQRGYQETQYF. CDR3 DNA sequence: TGCGCCAGCAGTCAACAGCGGGGGTACCAAGAGACCCAGTACTTC.

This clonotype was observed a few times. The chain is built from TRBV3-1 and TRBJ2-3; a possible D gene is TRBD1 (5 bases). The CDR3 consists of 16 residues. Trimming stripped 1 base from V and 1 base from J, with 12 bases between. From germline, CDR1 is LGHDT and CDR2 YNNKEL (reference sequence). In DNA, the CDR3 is TGTGCCAGCAGCCAAGGGGTAGGGGATGGCACAGATACGCAGTATTTT. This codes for CASSQGVGDGTDTQYF.

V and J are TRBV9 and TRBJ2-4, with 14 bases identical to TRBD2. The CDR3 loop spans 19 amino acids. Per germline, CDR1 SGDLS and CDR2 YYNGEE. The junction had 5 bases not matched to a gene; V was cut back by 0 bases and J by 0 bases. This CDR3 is CASSVGGLAGELAKNIQYF. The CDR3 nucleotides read TGTGCCAGCAGCGTAGGGGGACTAGCGGGGGAGCTAGCCAAAAACATTCAGTACTTC.

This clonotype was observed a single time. For the CDR3, the DNA is TGTGCCAGCAGCTTCCCAAGCGACGGCAGGTCTCGGGGGGCTATGAACACTGAAGCTTTCTTT. Translation gives CASSFPSDGRSRGAMNTEAFF. This chain links TRBV11-2 with TRBJ1-1; a weak D match, TRBD1 (6 bases). Germline V gene data show CDR1 as SGHAT and CDR2 as FQNNGV. With 3 bases removed from V and 0 bases from J, the gap between germline ends came to 29 bases. The CDR3 consists of 21 residues.

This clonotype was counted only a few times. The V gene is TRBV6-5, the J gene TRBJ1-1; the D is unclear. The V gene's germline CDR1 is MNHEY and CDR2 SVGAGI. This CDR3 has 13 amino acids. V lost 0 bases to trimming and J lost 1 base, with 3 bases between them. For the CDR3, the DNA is TGTGCCAGCAGTTACTCATGGAACACTGAAGCTTTCTTT. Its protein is CASSYSWNTEAFF.

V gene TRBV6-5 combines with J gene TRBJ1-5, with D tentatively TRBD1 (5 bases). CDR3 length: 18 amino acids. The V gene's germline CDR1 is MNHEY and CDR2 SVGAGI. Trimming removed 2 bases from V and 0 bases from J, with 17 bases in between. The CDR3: CASSYRRMGQDSNQPQHF. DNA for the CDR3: TGTGCCAGCAGTTACCGCAGAATGGGGCAGGATAGCAATCAGCCCCAGCATTTT.

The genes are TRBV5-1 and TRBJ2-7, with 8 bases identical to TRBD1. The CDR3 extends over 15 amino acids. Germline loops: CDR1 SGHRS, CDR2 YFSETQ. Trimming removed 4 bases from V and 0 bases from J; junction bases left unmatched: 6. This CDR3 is CASSNGTGPSYEQYF. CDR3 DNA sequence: TGCGCCAGCAGCAACGGGACAGGACCCTCCTACGAGCAGTACTTC.

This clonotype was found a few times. The CDR3 here is CATSRVYNEQFF. In DNA form, the CDR3 reads TGTGCCACCAGCAGAGTATACAATGAGCAGTTCTTC. The chain is built from TRBV15 and TRBJ2-1; D unresolved. Germline CDR1 and CDR2: LNHNV and YYDKDF (reference sequence). Trimming took off 1 base at V and 4 bases at J, with 2 bases between the two ends. The CDR3 contains 12 residues.

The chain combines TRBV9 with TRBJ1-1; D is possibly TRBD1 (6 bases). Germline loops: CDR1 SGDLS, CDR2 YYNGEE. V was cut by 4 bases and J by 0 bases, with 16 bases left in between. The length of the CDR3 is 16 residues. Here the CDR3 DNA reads TGTGCCAGCAGCCCAAGGGAAGGGGACATGAACACTGAAGCTTTCTTT. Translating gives CASSPREGDMNTEAFF. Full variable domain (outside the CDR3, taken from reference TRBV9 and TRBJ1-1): DSGVTQTPKHLITATGQRVTLRCSPRSGDLSVYWYQQSLDQGLQFLIQYYNGEERAKGNILERFSAQQFPDLHSELNLSSLELGDSALYFCASSPREGDMNTEAFFGQGTRLTVV.

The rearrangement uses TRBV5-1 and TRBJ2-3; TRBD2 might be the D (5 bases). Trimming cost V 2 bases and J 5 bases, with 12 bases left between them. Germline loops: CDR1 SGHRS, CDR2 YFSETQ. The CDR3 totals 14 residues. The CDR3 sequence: CASSFSGEKDTQYF. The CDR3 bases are TGCGCCAGCAGCTTCAGCGGAGAGAAAGATACGCAGTATTTT.

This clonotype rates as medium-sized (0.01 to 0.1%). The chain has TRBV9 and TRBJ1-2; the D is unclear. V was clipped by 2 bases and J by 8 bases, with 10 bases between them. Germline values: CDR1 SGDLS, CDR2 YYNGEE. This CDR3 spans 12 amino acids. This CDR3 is CASSVGGRGYTF. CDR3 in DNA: TGTGCCAGCAGCGTGGGTGGTCGGGGCTACACCTTC.

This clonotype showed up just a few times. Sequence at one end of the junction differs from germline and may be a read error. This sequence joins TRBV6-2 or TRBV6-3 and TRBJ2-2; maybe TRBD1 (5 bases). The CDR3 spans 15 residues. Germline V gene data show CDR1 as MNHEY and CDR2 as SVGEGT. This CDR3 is CASTPDPLDTRELFF. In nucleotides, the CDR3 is TGTGCCAGCACACCCGACCCCTTGGACACCAGGGAGCTGTTTTTT.

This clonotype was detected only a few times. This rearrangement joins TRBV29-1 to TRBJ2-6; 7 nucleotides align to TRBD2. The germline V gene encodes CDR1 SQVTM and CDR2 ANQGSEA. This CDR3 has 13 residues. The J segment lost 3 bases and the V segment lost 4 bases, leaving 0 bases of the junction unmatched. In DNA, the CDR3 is TGCAGCGTTGGCGGGGGTGGGGCCAACGTCCTGACTTTC. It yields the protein CSVGGGGANVLTF. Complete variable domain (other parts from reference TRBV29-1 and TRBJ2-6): SAVISQKPSRDICQRGTSLTIQCQVDSQVTMMFWYRQQPGQSLTLIATANQGSEATYESGFVIDKFPISRPNLTFSTLTVSNMSPEDSSIYLCSVGGGGANVLTFGAGSRLTVL.

This CDR3 is CASSYRGPESPLHF. The CDR3 region has the DNA TGTGCCAGCAGTTACAGGGGGCCAGAATCACCCCTCCACTTT. The gene calls are TRBV27 and TRBJ1-6, with 9 bases identical to TRBD1. Per germline, CDR1 MNHEY and CDR2 SMNVEV (reference sequence). The CDR3 totals 14 residues. V shed 4 bases and J 10 bases; nucleotides not matched to a gene: 5.

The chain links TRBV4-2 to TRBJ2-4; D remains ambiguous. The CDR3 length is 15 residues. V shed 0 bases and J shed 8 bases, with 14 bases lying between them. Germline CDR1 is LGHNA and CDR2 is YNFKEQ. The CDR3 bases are TGTGCCAGCAGCCAAGATGTCCTACGCCCGGACATTCAGTACTTC. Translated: CASSQDVLRPDIQYF.

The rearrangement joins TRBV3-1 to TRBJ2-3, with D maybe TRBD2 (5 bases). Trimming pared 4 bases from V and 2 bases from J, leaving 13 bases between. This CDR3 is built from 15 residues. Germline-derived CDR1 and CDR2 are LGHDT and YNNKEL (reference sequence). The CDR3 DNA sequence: TGTGCCAGCAGCCTCAGTGAGGGCCTCACAGATACGCAGTATTTT. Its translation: CASSLSEGLTDTQYF.

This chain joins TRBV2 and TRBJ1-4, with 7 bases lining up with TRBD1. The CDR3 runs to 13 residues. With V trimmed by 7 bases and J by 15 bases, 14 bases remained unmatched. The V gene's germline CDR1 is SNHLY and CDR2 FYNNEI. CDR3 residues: CASTLGQSRWLFF. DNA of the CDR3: TGTGCCAGCACCTTGGGACAGTCGAGATGGTTGTTTTTT.

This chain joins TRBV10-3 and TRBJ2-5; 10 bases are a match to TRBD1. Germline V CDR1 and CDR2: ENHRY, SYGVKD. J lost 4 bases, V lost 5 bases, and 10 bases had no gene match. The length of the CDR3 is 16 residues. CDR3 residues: CAISPGQGKGGETQYF. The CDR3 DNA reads TGTGCCATCAGTCCGGGACAGGGGAAAGGAGGAGAGACCCAGTACTTC.

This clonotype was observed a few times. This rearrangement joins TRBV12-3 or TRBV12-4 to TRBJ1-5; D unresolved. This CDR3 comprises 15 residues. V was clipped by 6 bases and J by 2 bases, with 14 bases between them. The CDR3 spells CASSDEGRGNQPQHF. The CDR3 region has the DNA TGTGCCAGCAGCGACGAGGGTAGGGGCAATCAGCCCCAGCATTTT.

CDR3 nucleotides: TGTGCCACCAGTGAGAAGGGGGGGGGCCTATACAATGAGCAGTTCTTC. It yields the protein CATSEKGGGLYNEQFF. The chain has TRBV24-1 and TRBJ2-1; D perhaps matches TRBD2 (7 bases). Germline lookup yields CDR1 KGHDR and CDR2 SFDVKD. The CDR3 is 16 amino acids. Trimming shortened V by 4 bases and J by 4 bases, and 16 bases separated the two germline ends.

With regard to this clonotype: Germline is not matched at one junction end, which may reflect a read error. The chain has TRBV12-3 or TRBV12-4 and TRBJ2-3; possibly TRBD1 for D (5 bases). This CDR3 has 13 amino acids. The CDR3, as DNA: TGTGCCAACAGTATCAGGGTTCCAGATACGCAGTATTTT. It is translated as CANSIRVPDTQYF.

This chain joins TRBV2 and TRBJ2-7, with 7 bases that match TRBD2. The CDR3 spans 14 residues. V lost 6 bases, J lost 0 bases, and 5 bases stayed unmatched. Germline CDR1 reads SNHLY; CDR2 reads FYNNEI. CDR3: CASSRAGTSYEQYF. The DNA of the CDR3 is TGTGCCAGCAGCAGAGCGGGGACCTCCTACGAGCAGTACTTC.